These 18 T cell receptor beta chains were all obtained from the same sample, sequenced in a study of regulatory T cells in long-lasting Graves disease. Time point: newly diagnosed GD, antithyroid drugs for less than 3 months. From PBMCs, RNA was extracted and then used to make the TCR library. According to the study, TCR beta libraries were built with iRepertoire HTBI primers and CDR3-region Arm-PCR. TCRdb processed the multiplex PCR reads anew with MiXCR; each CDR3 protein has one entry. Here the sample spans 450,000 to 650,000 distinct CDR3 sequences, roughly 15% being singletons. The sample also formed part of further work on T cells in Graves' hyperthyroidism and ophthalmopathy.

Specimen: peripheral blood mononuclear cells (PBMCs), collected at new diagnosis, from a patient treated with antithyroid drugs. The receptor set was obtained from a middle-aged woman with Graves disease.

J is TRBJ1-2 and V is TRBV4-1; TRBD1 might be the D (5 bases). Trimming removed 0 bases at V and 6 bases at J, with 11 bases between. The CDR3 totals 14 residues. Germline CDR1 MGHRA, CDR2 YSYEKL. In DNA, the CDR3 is TGCGCCAGCAGCCAAGAAAAGGGGCGCGATGGCTACACCTTC. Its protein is CASSQEKGRDGYTF.

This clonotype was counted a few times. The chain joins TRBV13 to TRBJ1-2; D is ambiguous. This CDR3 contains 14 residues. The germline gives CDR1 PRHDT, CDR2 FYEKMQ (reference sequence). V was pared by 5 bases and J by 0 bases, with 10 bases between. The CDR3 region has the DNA TGTGCCAGCAGCCGGGGAACAGCTAACTATGGCTACACCTTC. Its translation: CASSRGTANYGYTF. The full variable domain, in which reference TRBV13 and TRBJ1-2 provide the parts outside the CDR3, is AAGVIQSPRHLIKEKRETATLKCYPIPRHDTVYWYQQGPGQDPQFLISFYEKMQSDKGSIPDRFSAQQFSDYHSELNMSSLELGDSALYFCASSRGTANYGYTFGSGTRLTVV.

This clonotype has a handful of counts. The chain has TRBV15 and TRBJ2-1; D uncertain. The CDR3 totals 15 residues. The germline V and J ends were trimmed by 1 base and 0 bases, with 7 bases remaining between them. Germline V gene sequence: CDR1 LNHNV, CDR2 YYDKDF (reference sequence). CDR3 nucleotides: TGTGCCACCAGCAGAGCGCAGAACTCCTACAATGAGCAGTTCTTC. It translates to CATSRAQNSYNEQFF.

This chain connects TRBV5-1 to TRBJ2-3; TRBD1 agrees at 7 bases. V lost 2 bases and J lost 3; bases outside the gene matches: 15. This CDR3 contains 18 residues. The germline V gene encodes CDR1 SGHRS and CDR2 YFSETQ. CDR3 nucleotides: TGCGCCAGCAGCTTTCCAAGTGCCACAGGGGATTTTACAGATACGCAGTATTTT. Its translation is CASSFPSATGDFTDTQYF.

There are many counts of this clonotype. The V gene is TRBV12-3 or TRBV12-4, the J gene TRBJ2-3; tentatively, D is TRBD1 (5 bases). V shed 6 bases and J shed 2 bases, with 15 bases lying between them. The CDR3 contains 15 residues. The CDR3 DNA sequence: TGTGCCAGCAGCTCCCCAGGGCCCAACACAGATACGCAGTATTTT. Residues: CASSSPGPNTDTQYF.

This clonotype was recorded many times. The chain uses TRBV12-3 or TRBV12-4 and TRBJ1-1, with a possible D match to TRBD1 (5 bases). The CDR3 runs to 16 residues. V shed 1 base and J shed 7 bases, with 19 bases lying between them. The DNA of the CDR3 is TGTGCCAGCAGTTTAGGTTGGGGCAGGGTAGCTAATGAAGCTTTCTTT. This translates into CASSLGWGRVANEAFF.

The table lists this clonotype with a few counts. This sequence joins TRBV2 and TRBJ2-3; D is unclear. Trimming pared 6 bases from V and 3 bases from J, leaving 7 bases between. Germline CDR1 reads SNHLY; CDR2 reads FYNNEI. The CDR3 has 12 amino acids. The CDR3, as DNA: TGTGCCAGCAGGCCCCCTACAGATACGCAGTATTTT. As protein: CASRPPTDTQYF.

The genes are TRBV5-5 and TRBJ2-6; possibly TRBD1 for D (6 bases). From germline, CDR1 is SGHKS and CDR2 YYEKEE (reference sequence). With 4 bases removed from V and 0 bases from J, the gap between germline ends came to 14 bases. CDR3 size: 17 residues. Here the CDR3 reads CASSPTGVPSGANVLTF. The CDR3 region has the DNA TGTGCCAGCAGCCCGACAGGAGTCCCCTCTGGGGCCAACGTCCTGACTTTC.

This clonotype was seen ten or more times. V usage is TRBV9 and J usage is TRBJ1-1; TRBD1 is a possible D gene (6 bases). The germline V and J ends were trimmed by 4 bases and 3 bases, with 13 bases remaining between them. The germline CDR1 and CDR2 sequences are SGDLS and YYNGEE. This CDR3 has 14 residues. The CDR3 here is CASSPTGIHTEAFF. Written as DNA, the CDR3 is TGTGCCAGCAGCCCCACAGGGATTCACACTGAAGCTTTCTTT.

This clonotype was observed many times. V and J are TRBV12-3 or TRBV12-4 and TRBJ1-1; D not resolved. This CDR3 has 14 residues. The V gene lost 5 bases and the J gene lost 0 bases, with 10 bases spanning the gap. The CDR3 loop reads CASSNGLLNTEAFF. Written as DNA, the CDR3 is TGTGCCAGCAGTAACGGACTCCTGAACACTGAAGCTTTCTTT.

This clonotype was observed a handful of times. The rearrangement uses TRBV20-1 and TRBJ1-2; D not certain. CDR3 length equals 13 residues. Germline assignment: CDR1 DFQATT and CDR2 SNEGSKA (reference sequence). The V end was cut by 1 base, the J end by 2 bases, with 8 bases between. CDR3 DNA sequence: TGCAGTGCTAGAGCGGACGGAAACTATGGCTACACCTTC. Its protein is CSARADGNYGYTF.

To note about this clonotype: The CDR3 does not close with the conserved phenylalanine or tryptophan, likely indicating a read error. The CDR3 loop reads CASSERLAGAVEQFL. DNA for the CDR3: TGTGCCAGCTCAGAGCGACTAGCGGGGGCAGTTGAGCAGTTCCTC. The chain recombines TRBV18 with TRBJ2-1; 12 nucleotides agree with TRBD2. V lost 5 bases to trimming and J lost 9 bases; unmatched junction nucleotides: 8. This CDR3 is 15 amino acids long. Per the germline V gene, CDR1 is KGHSH and CDR2 is LQKENI.

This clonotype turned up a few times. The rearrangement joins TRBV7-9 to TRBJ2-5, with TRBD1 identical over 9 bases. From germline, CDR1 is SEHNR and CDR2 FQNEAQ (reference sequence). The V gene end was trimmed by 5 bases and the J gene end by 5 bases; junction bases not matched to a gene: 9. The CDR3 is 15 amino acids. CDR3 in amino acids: CASSTLGQGWETQYF. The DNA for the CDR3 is TGTGCCAGCAGCACTCTCGGACAGGGGTGGGAGACCCAGTACTTC.

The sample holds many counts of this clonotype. Written as DNA, the CDR3 is TGCGCCAGCAGCTTGGCACAGGGGGCGTACAATGAGCAGTTCTTC. Translating it yields CASSLAQGAYNEQFF. This chain links TRBV5-1 with TRBJ2-1, with 9 bases matching TRBD1. The CDR3 has 15 amino acids. Germline V gene lookup returns CDR1 SGHRS and CDR2 YFSETQ. V lost 0 bases and J lost 4; bases outside the gene matches: 2.

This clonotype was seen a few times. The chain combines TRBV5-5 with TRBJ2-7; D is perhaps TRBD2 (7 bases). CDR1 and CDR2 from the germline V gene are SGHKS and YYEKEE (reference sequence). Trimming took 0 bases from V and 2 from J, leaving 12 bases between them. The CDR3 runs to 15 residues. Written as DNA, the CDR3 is TGTGCCAGCAGCTTGGGCGGGGGCATAACCTACGAGCAGTACTTC. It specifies CASSLGGGITYEQYF.

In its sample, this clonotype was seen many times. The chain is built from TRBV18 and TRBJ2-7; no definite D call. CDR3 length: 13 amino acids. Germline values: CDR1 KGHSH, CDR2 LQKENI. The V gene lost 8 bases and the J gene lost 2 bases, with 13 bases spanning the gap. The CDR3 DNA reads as TGTGCCAGCCACGCCCCTGCTACCTACGAGCAGTACTTC. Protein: CASHAPATYEQYF.

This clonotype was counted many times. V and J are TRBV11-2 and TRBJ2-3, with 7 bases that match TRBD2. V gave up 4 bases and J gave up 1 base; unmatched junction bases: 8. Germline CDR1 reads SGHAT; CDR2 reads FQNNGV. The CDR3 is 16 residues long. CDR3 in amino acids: CASSSHGGGGTDTQYF. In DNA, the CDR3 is TGTGCCAGCAGCTCACATGGGGGGGGAGGCACAGATACGCAGTATTTT.

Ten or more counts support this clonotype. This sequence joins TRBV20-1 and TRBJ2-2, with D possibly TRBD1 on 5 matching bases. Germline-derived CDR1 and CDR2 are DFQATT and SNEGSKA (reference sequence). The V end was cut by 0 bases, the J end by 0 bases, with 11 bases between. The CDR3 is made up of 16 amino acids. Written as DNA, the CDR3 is TGCAGTGCTAGAGATTTGCGGACACCGAACACCGGGGAGCTGTTTTTT. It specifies CSARDLRTPNTGELFF.